The 30 T cell receptor beta chains presented below share a single source sample, sequenced in a study of CD8 T cells in Susac syndrome. 0.5 to 1 ug RNA was reverse transcribed with random hexamers. In TCRdb, the immunoSEQ multiplex PCR reads were re-called with MiXCR into one record per CDR3 protein. The sample has roughly 100,000 distinct CDR3 sequences, 95% to 96% seen once; the top ten hold approximately 0.57%. Material: CD8+ T cells from PBMCs. The receptors derive from a human donor with Susac syndrome.

This clonotype was seen only once. The chain combines TRBV15 with TRBJ1-2, with D uncertain. Germline CDR1 and CDR2: LNHNV and YYDKDF (reference sequence). The CDR3 has 12 amino acids. The V and J ends lost 3 bases and 5 bases respectively, with 7 bases between them. CDR3 sequence: CATSSNHYGYTF. For the CDR3, the DNA is TGTGCCACCAGCAGTAACCATTATGGCTACACCTTC.

This clonotype was recorded only once. The chain recombines TRBV11-2 with TRBJ2-1; no definite D call. V was cut by 2 bases and J by 7 bases, with 15 bases left in between. Germline V gene sequence: CDR1 SGHAT, CDR2 FQNNGV. CDR3 length: 15 residues. CDR3 amino acids: CASSLQGIRKNEQFF. CDR3 in DNA: TGTGCCAGCAGCTTACAAGGGATTAGGAAAAATGAGCAGTTCTTC.

In its sample, this clonotype was seen once. The chain is built from TRBV30 and TRBJ1-3, with D hard to call. The CDR3 covers 14 residues. V lost 5 bases and J lost 6, with 17 bases in between. Germline values: CDR1 GTSNPN, CDR2 SVGIG (reference sequence). CDR3 DNA sequence: TGTGCCTGGGCCCCCGGTGGTGTGGAAAACACCATATATTTT. As protein: CAWAPGGVENTIYF.

The chain employs TRBV20-1 and TRBJ1-2; D is unresolved. V was pared by 2 bases and J by 4 bases, with 11 bases between. CDR1 is DFQATT and CDR2 is SNEGSKA in the germline V gene (reference sequence). CDR3 size: 13 residues. The DNA for the CDR3 is TGCAGTGCTAGACCGGTCGACCTCTATGGCTACACCTTC. Encoded protein: CSARPVDLYGYTF.

The chain employs TRBV3-1 and TRBJ1-2; 7 nucleotides agree with TRBD1. V was clipped by 2 bases and J by 8 bases; unmatched bases: 14. In germline, CDR1 is LGHDT, CDR2 YNNKEL (reference sequence). The CDR3 covers 16 residues. The CDR3 protein is CASSQQGGLLPNGYTF. In DNA form, the CDR3 reads TGTGCCAGCAGCCAACAGGGGGGACTACTTCCTAACGGCTACACCTTC.

The chain links TRBV20-1 to TRBJ2-1; D uncertain. Germline V CDR1 and CDR2: DFQATT, SNEGSKA (reference sequence). The CDR3 extends over 12 amino acids. V was trimmed by 6 bases and J by 5 bases, leaving 11 bases between them. CDR3 sequence: CSATDADNEQFF. The CDR3 DNA is TGCAGTGCGACGGACGCCGACAATGAGCAGTTCTTC.

The chain links TRBV30 to TRBJ1-1; TRBD1 matches 7 bases. Germline V CDR1 and CDR2: GTSNPN, SVGIG (reference sequence). The CDR3 has 15 amino acids. V shed 1 base, J shed 1 base, and the junction held 6 bases outside the gene matches. CDR3 protein: CAWSDPRTGNTEAFF. CDR3 DNA sequence: TGTGCCTGGAGTGACCCTAGGACAGGGAACACTGAAGCTTTCTTT.

This chain connects TRBV6-5 to TRBJ2-3; unclear D gene. There are 13 residues in the CDR3. The germline CDR1 and CDR2 sequences are MNHEY and SVGAGI. The V and J ends lost 5 bases and 4 bases respectively, with 10 bases between them. As DNA, the CDR3 is TGTGCCAGCAGTCGCACAAAAGCAGATACGCAGTATTTT. It specifies CASSRTKADTQYF.

This sequence joins TRBV4-1 and TRBJ2-7; D possibly corresponds to TRBD2 (6 bases). The germline V gene encodes CDR1 MGHRA and CDR2 YSYEKL. Trimming took 1 base from V and 0 from J, leaving 10 bases between them. The CDR3 loop spans 15 amino acids. The CDR3 reads CASSQVRGSSYEQYF. The CDR3 DNA reads TGCGCCAGCAGCCAAGTTCGGGGGAGCTCCTACGAGCAGTACTTC.

Only one count was recorded for this clonotype. V usage is TRBV20-1 and J usage is TRBJ2-1; 12 nucleotides align to TRBD2. The CDR3 has 15 amino acids. Germline assignment: CDR1 DFQATT and CDR2 SNEGSKA (reference sequence). With 6 bases clipped from V and 3 bases from J, the junction kept 6 bases outside the gene matches. The CDR3 is CSAPGLAGLYNEQFF. In DNA form, the CDR3 reads TGCAGTGCCCCCGGACTAGCGGGGCTCTACAATGAGCAGTTCTTC.

J is TRBJ2-5 and V is TRBV6-2 or TRBV6-3; D possibly corresponds to TRBD1 (5 bases). The CDR3 length is 17 residues. V shed 0 bases and J shed 3 bases, with 17 bases lying between them. Germline V gene sequence: CDR1 MNHEY, CDR2 SVGEGT. CDR3 region: CASSYSWAQAMKETQYF. The CDR3 bases are TGTGCCAGCAGTTACTCCTGGGCACAGGCGATGAAAGAGACCCAGTACTTC.

CDR3 sequence (DNA): TGCAGCGTTAAAGGACCAGCGGAGCAAGAGACCCAGTACTTC. Residues: CSVKGPAEQETQYF. V usage is TRBV29-1 and J usage is TRBJ2-5; tentatively, D is TRBD2 (5 bases). The CDR3 is 14 residues long. The germline V gene has CDR1 SQVTM and CDR2 ANQGSEA. V lost 5 bases and J lost 2, with 15 bases in between.

This clonotype was seen a handful of times. V is TRBV12-3 or TRBV12-4 and J is TRBJ2-7; D possibly corresponds to TRBD2 (6 bases). The CDR3 totals 15 residues. The V end was cut by 6 bases, the J end by 2 bases, with 17 bases between. The chain's CDR3 is CASRTAGQGPYEQYF. DNA for the CDR3: TGTGCCAGCAGGACTGCGGGGCAAGGTCCCTACGAGCAGTACTTC.

This clonotype has just one count. The chain combines TRBV25-1 with TRBJ2-1; 7 nucleotides line up with TRBD1. With 5 bases clipped from V and 8 bases from J, the junction kept 6 bases outside the gene matches. Germline V gene sequence: CDR1 MGHDK, CDR2 SYGVNS. The CDR3 is 13 amino acids. The CDR3 reads CASSIGTADEQFF. The CDR3 DNA reads as TGTGCCAGCAGTATAGGGACAGCGGATGAGCAGTTCTTC.

Turning to this clonotype: The junction shows a germline mismatch at one end, possibly a read error. V is TRBV13 and J is TRBJ1-6; D may be TRBD1 (5 bases). The CDR3 has 14 residues. From germline, CDR1 is PRHDT and CDR2 FYEKMQ (reference sequence). For the CDR3, the DNA is TGTGCGAGCAAGATTCAGGGTTATAATTCACCCCTCCACTTT. Its protein product is CASKIQGYNSPLHF.

The V gene is TRBV9, the J gene TRBJ2-7, with 7 bases that match TRBD1. Germline CDR1 and CDR2: SGDLS and YYNGEE. The CDR3 has 15 amino acids. After removal of 0 bases from V and 1 base from J, the junction contained 4 bases not matched to a gene. CDR3 DNA: TGTGCCAGCAGCGTAGGGGGGACAGCGTCCTACGAGCAGTACTTC. Protein: CASSVGGTASYEQYF.

This chain links TRBV20-1 with TRBJ2-3, with D possibly matching TRBD1 (6 bases). The CDR3 is 16 residues long. CDR1 and CDR2 (germline): DFQATT, SNEGSKA (reference sequence). Trimming pared 6 bases from V and 0 bases from J, leaving 19 bases between. In DNA, the CDR3 is TGCAGTGCGGACCCCCGGGACACGGAAAGCACAGATACGCAGTATTTT. Encoded protein: CSADPRDTESTDTQYF.

The rearrangement links TRBV25-1 to TRBJ2-2; no firm D call. V dropped 5 bases and J dropped 6 bases, with 13 bases sitting between them. The CDR3 has 14 residues. Germline V gives CDR1 MGHDK, CDR2 SYGVNS. CDR3 DNA: TGTGCCAGCAGTTCCCCCGCTTACGCCGGGGAGCTGTTTTTT. Translating gives CASSSPAYAGELFF.

The gene calls are TRBV9 and TRBJ2-3; 7 bases are shared with TRBD2. Per germline, CDR1 SGDLS and CDR2 YYNGEE. CDR3 length equals 15 residues. J was trimmed by 2 bases and V by 4 bases; bases with no gene match: 7. Here the CDR3 reads CASSPWAGDTDTQYF. For the CDR3, the DNA is TGTGCCAGCAGCCCCTGGGCGGGGGACACAGATACGCAGTATTTT. Together with reference TRBV9 and TRBJ2-3, the CDR3 gives the full variable domain: DSGVTQTPKHLITATGQRVTLRCSPRSGDLSVYWYQQSLDQGLQFLIQYYNGEERAKGNILERFSAQQFPDLHSELNLSSLELGDSALYFCASSPWAGDTDTQYFGPGTRLTVL.

This clonotype has only one observation. J is TRBJ2-5 and V is TRBV30; the D is unclear. V was pared by 0 bases and J by 7 bases, with 6 bases between. This CDR3 comprises 11 residues. CDR1 is GTSNPN, CDR2 SVGIG, per germline (reference sequence). The CDR3 nucleotides are TGTGCCTGGAGTGTACTGGGGACCCAGTACTTC. Its protein is CAWSVLGTQYF.

V and J are TRBV10-3 and TRBJ2-7; tentative D call: TRBD2 (5 bases). The germline gives CDR1 ENHRY, CDR2 SYGVKD. V was clipped by 0 bases and J by 11 bases, with 14 bases between them. The CDR3 consists of 13 residues. CDR3 in DNA: TGTGCCATCAGTGAGTCGCGGGTTAGCGTTAAGTACTTC. Residues: CAISESRVSVKYF.

The chain combines TRBV5-4 with TRBJ2-2; the D gene is possibly TRBD1 (6 bases). In germline, CDR1 is SGHNT, CDR2 YYREEE (reference sequence). V was clipped by 4 bases and J by 7 bases, with 20 bases between them. This CDR3 has 16 residues. CDR3 bases: TGTGCCAGCAGCGGTGGACAGCTGTCGCAGGGCGGGGAGCTGTTTTTT. This sequence encodes CASSGGQLSQGGELFF. The entire variable domain, with the rest obtained from reference TRBV5-4 and TRBJ2-2, is as follows: ETGVTQSPTHLIKTRGQQVTLRCSSQSGHNTVSWYQQALGQGPQFIFQYYREEENGRGNFPPRFSGLQFPNYSSELNVNALELDDSALYLCASSGGQLSQGGELFFGEGSRLTVL.

This clonotype was counted a few times. The genes are TRBV7-2 and TRBJ1-4; no reliable D call. V lost 5 bases and J 13 bases, leaving 14 bases between the germline ends. Looked up from germline, CDR1 is SGHTA and CDR2 is FQGNSA. This CDR3 region has 12 residues. The CDR3 bases are TGTGCCAGCAGCGTTGACGGGAGGGCACTGTTTTTT. Translation gives CASSVDGRALFF. Variable domain in full (rest from reference TRBV7-2 and TRBJ1-4): GAGVSQSPSNKVTEKGKDVELRCDPISGHTALYWYRQSLGQGLEFLIYFQGNSAPDKSGLPSDRFSAERTGGSVSTLTIQRTQQEDSAVYLCASSVDGRALFFGSGTQLSVL.

This clonotype occurred once. The chain is built from TRBV5-1 and TRBJ1-1, with D uncertain. CDR1 SGHRS and CDR2 YFSETQ come from the germline V gene. V lost 0 bases and J lost 10, with 19 bases in between. The CDR3 runs 15 residues. The CDR3 DNA reads TGCGCCAGCAGCTTGGATGGGGAACACCGGGAGGGAGCTTTCTTT. Translation: CASSLDGEHREGAFF.

This chain uses TRBV29-1 with TRBJ1-2, with 8 bases identical to TRBD1. The germline V gene encodes CDR1 SQVTM and CDR2 ANQGSEA. V lost 1 base, J lost 1 base, and 11 bases stayed unmatched. The CDR3 contains 17 residues. The CDR3 protein is CSVEGPRTGGGNYGYTF. The CDR3 coding sequence is TGCAGCGTTGAAGGGCCCCGAACAGGGGGTGGTAACTATGGCTACACCTTC.

This clonotype rates as medium-sized (0.01 to 0.1%). V and J are TRBV9 and TRBJ2-1; TRBD2 agrees at 9 bases. Unmatched junction bases numbered 5, after V lost 3 bases and J lost 4 bases. Germline V gives CDR1 SGDLS, CDR2 YYNGEE. This CDR3 comprises 15 residues. CDR3 protein: CASSARGGAYNEQFF. The CDR3 DNA is TGTGCCAGCAGCGCCCGCGGGGGGGCTTACAATGAGCAGTTCTTC.

The chain has TRBV25-1 and TRBJ2-7; either TRBD1 or TRBD2 may fit D (5 bases each). V was cut by 7 bases and J by 2 bases, with 9 bases left in between. CDR3 length: 12 residues. CDR1 is MGHDK and CDR2 is SYGVNS in the germline V gene. CDR3 sequence (DNA): TGTGCCAGCACCGTGGGGGCCTACGAGCAGTACTTC. Protein product: CASTVGAYEQYF.

J is TRBJ1-3 and V is TRBV5-6, with a weak D call TRBD1 (5 bases). Trimming pared 2 bases from V and 1 base from J, leaving 16 bases between. Germline CDR1 SGHDT, CDR2 YYEEEE. The CDR3 sequence is 17 residues long. The CDR3 is CASSFTETGASGNTIYF. The CDR3, as DNA: TGTGCCAGCAGCTTTACCGAGACTGGGGCGTCTGGAAACACCATATATTTT.

Only one count was recorded for this clonotype. The J gene is TRBJ2-5, the V gene TRBV18, with 8 bases matching TRBD1. Germline CDR1 reads KGHSH; CDR2 reads LQKENI. There are 14 residues in the CDR3. The J segment lost 3 bases and the V segment lost 3 bases, leaving 3 bases of the junction unmatched. CDR3 residues: CASSPGQGEETQYF. The DNA of the CDR3 is TGTGCCAGCTCACCTGGACAGGGAGAAGAGACCCAGTACTTC.

CDR3 bases: TGTGCCAGCACTCTTCAAGGGGGCTTTAATTCACCCCTCCACTTT. Translating gives CASTLQGGFNSPLHF. The gene calls are TRBV6-5 and TRBJ1-6, with 7 bases lining up with TRBD1. The CDR3 spans 15 residues. The J segment lost 6 bases and the V segment lost 7 bases, leaving 9 bases of the junction unmatched. Germline V lookup: CDR1 MNHEY, CDR2 SVGAGI.